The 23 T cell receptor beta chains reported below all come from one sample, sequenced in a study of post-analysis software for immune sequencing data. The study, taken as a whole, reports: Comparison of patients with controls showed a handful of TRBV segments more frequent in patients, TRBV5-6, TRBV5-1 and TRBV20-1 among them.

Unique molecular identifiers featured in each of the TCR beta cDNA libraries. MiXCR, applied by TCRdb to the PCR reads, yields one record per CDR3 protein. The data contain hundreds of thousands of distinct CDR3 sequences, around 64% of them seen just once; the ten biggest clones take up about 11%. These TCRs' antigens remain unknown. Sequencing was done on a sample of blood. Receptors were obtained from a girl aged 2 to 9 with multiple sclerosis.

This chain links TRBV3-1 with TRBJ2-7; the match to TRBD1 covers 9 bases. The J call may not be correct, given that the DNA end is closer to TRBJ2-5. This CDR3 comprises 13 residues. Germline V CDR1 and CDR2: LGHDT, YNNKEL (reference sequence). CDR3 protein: CASSRGQGGTQYF. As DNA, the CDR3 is TGTGCCAGCAGCCGGGGACAGGGCGGGACCCAGTACTTC.

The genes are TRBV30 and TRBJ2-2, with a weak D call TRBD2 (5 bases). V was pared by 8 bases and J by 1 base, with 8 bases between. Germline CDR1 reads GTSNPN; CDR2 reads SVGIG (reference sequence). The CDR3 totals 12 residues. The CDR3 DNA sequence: TGTGCCCGACGGGAGAACACCGGGGAGCTGTTTTTT. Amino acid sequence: CARRENTGELFF.

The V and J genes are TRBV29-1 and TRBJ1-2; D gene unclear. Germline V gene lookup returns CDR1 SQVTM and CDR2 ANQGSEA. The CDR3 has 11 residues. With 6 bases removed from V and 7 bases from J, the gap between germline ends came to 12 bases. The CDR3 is CSVRKDAGYTF. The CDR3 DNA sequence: TGCAGCGTCCGAAAGGATGCTGGCTACACCTTC. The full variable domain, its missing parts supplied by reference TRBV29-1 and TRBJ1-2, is SAVISQKPSRDICQRGTSLTIQCQVDSQVTMMFWYRQQPGQSLTLIATANQGSEATYESGFVIDKFPISRPNLTFSTLTVSNMSPEDSSIYLCSVRKDAGYTFGSGTRLTVV.

The DNA of the CDR3 is TGCGCCAGCAGCCATCGGCAGGGAACCTACGAGCAGTACTTC. Its translation: CASSHRQGTYEQYF. The chain joins TRBV4-1 to TRBJ2-7; D might be TRBD1 (5 bases). The CDR3 spans 14 residues. CDR1 and CDR2 from the germline V gene are MGHRA and YSYEKL. V was pared by 3 bases and J by 2 bases, with 11 bases between.

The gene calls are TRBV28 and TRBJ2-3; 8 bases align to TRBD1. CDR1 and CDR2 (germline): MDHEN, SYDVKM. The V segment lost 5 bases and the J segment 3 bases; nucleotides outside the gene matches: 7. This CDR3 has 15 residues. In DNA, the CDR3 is TGTGCCAGCAGTACTACGACAGGGGAGACAGATACGCAGTATTTT. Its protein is CASSTTTGETDTQYF.

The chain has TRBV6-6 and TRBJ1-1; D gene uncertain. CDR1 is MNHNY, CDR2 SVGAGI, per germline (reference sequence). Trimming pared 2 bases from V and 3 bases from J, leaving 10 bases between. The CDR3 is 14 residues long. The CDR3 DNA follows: TGTGCCAGCAGTTACGAGGTGGTGGACACTGAAGCTTTCTTT. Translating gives CASSYEVVDTEAFF.

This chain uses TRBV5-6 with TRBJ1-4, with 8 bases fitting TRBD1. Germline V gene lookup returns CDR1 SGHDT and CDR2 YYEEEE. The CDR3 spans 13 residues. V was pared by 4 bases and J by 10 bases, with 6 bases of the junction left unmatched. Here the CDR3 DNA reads TGTGCCAGCAGCGTAGGACAGGGCGGAAAACTGTTTTTT. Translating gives CASSVGQGGKLFF.

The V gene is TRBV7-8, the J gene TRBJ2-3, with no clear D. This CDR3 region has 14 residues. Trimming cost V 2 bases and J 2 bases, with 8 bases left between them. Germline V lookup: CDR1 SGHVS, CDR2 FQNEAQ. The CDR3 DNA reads TGTGCCAGCAGCTTATCAAGACCCACAGATACGCAGTATTTT. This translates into CASSLSRPTDTQYF.

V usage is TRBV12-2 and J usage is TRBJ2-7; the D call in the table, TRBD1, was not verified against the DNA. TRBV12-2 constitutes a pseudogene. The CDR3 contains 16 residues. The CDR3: CASRLFRPFINYEQYF. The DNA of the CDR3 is TGTGCAAGTCGCTTATTTCGCCCCTTTATCAACTACGAGCAGTACTTC.

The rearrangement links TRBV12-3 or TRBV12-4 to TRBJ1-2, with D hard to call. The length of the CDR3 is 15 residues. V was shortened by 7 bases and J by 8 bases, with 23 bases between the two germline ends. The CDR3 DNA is TGTGCCAGCACTATAAGGGTTGCGACTAAGGAGGGCTACACCTTC. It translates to CASTIRVATKEGYTF.

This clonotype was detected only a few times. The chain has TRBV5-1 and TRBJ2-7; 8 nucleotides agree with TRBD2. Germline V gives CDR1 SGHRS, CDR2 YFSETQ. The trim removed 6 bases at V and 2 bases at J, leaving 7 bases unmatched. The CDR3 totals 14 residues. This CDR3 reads CASTSIAGTYEQYF. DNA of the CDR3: TGCGCCAGCACCTCAATAGCGGGGACCTACGAGCAGTACTTC.

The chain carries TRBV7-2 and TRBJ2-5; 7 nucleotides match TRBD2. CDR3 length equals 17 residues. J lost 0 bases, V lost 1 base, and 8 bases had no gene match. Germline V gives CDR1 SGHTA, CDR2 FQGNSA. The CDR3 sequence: CASSLGGGVGDQETQYF. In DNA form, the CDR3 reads TGTGCCAGCAGCTTAGGGGGAGGGGTGGGGGACCAAGAGACCCAGTACTTC.

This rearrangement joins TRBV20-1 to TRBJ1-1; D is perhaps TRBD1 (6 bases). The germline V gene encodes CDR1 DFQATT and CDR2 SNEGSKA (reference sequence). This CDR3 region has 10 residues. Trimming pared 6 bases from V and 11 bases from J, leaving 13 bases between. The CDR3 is CSAGAGSAFF. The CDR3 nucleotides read TGCAGTGCGGGGGCAGGGAGTGCTTTCTTT.

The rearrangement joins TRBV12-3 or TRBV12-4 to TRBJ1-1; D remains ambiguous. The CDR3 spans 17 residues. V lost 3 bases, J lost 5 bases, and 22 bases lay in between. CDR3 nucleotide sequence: TGTGCCAGCAGTTTTATATGGTGGAGGTCCCCGGGGACTGAAGCTTTCTTT. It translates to CASSFIWWRSPGTEAFF.

The CDR3 sequence is CASSFRGGGNTEAFF. The CDR3 DNA is TGTGCCAGCAGTTTCAGGGGTGGAGGGAACACTGAAGCTTTCTTT. This chain links TRBV12-3 or TRBV12-4 with TRBJ1-1, with a possible D match to TRBD1 (6 bases). V lost 3 bases to trimming and J lost 1 base, with 12 bases between them. The CDR3 runs 15 residues.

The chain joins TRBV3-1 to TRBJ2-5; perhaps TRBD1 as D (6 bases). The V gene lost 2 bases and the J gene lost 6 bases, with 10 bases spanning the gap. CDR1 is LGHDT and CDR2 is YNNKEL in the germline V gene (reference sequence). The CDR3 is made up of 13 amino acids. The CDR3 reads CASSQKGQKTQYF. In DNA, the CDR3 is TGTGCCAGCAGCCAAAAGGGACAAAAGACCCAGTACTTC.

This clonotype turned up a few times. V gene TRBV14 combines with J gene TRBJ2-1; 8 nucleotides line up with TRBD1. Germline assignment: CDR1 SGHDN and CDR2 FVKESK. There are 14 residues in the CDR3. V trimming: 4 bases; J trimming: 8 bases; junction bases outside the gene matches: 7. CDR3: CASSLDRQGHEQFF. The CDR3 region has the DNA TGTGCCAGCAGCCTAGACCGACAGGGGCATGAGCAGTTCTTC.

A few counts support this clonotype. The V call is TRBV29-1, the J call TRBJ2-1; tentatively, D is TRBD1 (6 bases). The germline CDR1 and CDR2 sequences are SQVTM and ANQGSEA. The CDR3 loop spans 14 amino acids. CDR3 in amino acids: CTSSQGISYNEQFF. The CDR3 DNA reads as TGCACCAGCTCTCAGGGGATCTCCTACAATGAGCAGTTCTTC.

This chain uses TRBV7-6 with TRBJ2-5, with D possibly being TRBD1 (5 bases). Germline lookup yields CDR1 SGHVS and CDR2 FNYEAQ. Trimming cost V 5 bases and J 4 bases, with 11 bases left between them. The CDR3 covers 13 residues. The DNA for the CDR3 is TGTGCCAGCAGCCCGACAGTTGGAGAGACCCAGTACTTC. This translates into CASSPTVGETQYF.

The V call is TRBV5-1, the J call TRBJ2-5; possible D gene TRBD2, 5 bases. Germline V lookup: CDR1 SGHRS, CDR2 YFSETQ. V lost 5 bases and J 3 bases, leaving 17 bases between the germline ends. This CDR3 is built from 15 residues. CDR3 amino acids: CASSFLNPAEETQYF. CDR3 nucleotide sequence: TGCGCCAGCAGTTTTCTGAACCCAGCGGAAGAGACCCAGTACTTC. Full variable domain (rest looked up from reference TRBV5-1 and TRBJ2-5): KAGVTQTPRYLIKTRGQQVTLSCSPISGHRSVSWYQQTPGQGLQFLFEYFSETQRNKGNFPGRFSGRQFSNSRSEMNVSTLELGDSALYLCASSFLNPAEETQYFGPGTRLLVL.

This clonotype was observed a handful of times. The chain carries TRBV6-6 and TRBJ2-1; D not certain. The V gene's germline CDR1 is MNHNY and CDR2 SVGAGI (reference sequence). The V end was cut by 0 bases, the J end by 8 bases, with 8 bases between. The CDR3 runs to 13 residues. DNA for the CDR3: TGTGCCAGCAGTTACTCGAAGCTGGATGAGCAGTTCTTC. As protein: CASSYSKLDEQFF.

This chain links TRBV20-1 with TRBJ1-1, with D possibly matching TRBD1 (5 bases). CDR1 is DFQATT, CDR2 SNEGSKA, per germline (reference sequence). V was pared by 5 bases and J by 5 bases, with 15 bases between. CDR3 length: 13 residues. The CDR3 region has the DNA TGCAGTGCTGGGACGGTCTCTGGTACTGAAGCTTTCTTT. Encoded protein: CSAGTVSGTEAFF.

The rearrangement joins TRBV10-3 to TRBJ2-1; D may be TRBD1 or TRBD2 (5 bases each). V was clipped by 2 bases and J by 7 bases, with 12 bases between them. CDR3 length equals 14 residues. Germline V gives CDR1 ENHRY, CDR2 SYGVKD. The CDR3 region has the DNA TGTGCCATCAGTGAGCCCGGGACCGGGAATGAGCAGTTCTTC. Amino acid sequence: CAISEPGTGNEQFF.